Listed here are 16 T cell receptor beta chains from one sample, sequenced in a study of beta chain features in type 1 diabetes. Of the isolated RNA, all was reverse transcribed, and so the sequenced material was expressed TCRB transcripts. Profiled with immunoSEQ multiplex PCR; TCRdb holds only in-frame clones, not every one. There are a few hundred thousand clones in the sample; about 10% occur only once, and around 0.015% lies in the top ten. Sequencing was carried out using naive CD4+ T cells from blood. The receptors derive from a woman aged 25 to 45 in good health.

The chain joins TRBV5-1 to TRBJ1-2, with D tentatively TRBD1 (5 bases). V was shortened by 0 bases and J by 2 bases, with 11 bases between the two germline ends. The CDR3 runs 15 residues. The germline V gene encodes CDR1 SGHRS and CDR2 YFSETQ. In DNA, the CDR3 is TGCGCCAGCAGCTTGGAGGGACGGGAGAACTATGGCTACACCTTC. Translating it yields CASSLEGRENYGYTF.

The gene calls are TRBV10-3 and TRBJ2-7, with 7 bases aligning to TRBD1. Germline V gene sequence: CDR1 ENHRY, CDR2 SYGVKD. V was pared by 4 bases and J by 6 bases, with 6 bases of the junction left unmatched. The CDR3 length is 13 residues. Written as DNA, the CDR3 is TGTGCCATCAGTGGACAGGGTCAGGGCGAGCAGTACTTC. Encoded protein: CAISGQGQGEQYF.

This clone was found a few times. The CDR3 loop reads CSVVGQGASGANVLTF. The DNA of the CDR3 is TGCAGCGTTGTGGGACAGGGGGCGAGTGGGGCCAACGTCCTGACTTTC. The rearrangement joins TRBV29-1 to TRBJ2-6, with TRBD1 identical over 12 bases. The ends lost 4 bases at V and 3 bases at J; junction bases unmatched: 4. The CDR3 consists of 16 residues. Germline CDR1 SQVTM, CDR2 ANQGSEA.

The chain is built from TRBV7-2 and TRBJ1-4; no clear D. Deletions cut 0 bases from V and 8 bases from J, with 13 bases between. The CDR3 spans 15 residues. The V gene's germline CDR1 is SGHTA and CDR2 FQGNSA. The CDR3, as DNA: TGTGCCAGCAGCTTAGCCGGTTCCTTCGGGGAAAAACTGTTTTTT. It is translated as CASSLAGSFGEKLFF.

This clone was found a few times. This chain joins TRBV7-3 and TRBJ2-1; TRBD2 might be the D (6 bases). The CDR3 covers 15 residues. Germline V gene data show CDR1 as SGHTA and CDR2 as FQGTGA. V lost 2 bases to trimming and J lost 6 bases, with 14 bases between them. In nucleotides, the CDR3 is TGTGCCAGCAGCTTATCAGTCACGGGGGTCAATGAGCAGTTCTTC. Its protein is CASSLSVTGVNEQFF.

This clone appeared a few times. This rearrangement joins TRBV7-9 to TRBJ1-2, with TRBD1 matching 8 bases. Germline assignment: CDR1 SEHNR and CDR2 FQNEAQ (reference sequence). J was trimmed by 2 bases and V by 6 bases; bases with no gene match: 2. The CDR3 runs 13 residues. In DNA form, the CDR3 reads TGTGCCAGCAGTACAGGGGGAAACTATGGCTACACCTTC. It codes for CASSTGGNYGYTF.

The chain links TRBV6-5 to TRBJ2-7; TRBD2 might be the D (6 bases). CDR1 is MNHEY, CDR2 SVGAGI, per germline. CDR3 length: 13 amino acids. The V end lost 4 bases, the J end lost 0 bases, and 7 bases lay between the germline ends. The CDR3 sequence: CASSWDSSYEQYF. CDR3 nucleotide sequence: TGTGCCAGCAGTTGGGACTCCTCCTACGAGCAGTACTTC.

This clone was detected a few times. The gene calls are TRBV5-1 and TRBJ2-2; TRBD2 matches 13 bases. Trimming at V came to 3 bases and at J to 9 bases, leaving 5 bases not matched to a gene. CDR1 is SGHRS and CDR2 is YFSETQ in the germline V gene. This CDR3 spans 15 amino acids. As DNA, the CDR3 is TGCGCCAGCAGCTCGACTAGCGGGAGGAGTCGGGAGCTGTTTTTT. Protein: CASSSTSGRSRELFF.

This clone occurred a few times. The junction departs from germline at one end; a sequencing error may be responsible. J is TRBJ2-5 and V is TRBV7-7; D is possibly TRBD2 (6 bases). The CDR3 contains 14 residues. Germline CDR1 SSHAT, CDR2 FNYEAQ (reference sequence). The CDR3 here is CASSLGRGQETQYF. The CDR3, as DNA: TGTGCTAGCAGCTTAGGCCGGGGGCAAGAGACCCAGTACTTC.

The CDR3 loop is CASSESTGGPFSNEQFF. The DNA of the CDR3 is TGTGCCAGCAGTGAATCTACGGGAGGGCCTTTCTCCAATGAGCAGTTCTTC. The chain couples TRBV6-1 to TRBJ2-1, with 8 bases fitting TRBD2. CDR1 is MNHNS, CDR2 SASEGT, per germline. Trimming cost V 2 bases and J 6 bases; bases outside gene matches: 12. CDR3 length equals 17 residues.

This clone was recorded a few times. The DNA of the CDR3 is TGTGCCAGCAGTTCCCCTTACAGAGAGAGCACAGATACGCAGTATTTT. It yields the protein CASSSPYRESTDTQYF. The chain combines TRBV27 with TRBJ2-3, with D hard to call. Germline V CDR1 and CDR2: MNHEY, SMNVEV (reference sequence). Trimming removed 4 bases at V and 0 bases at J, with 14 bases between. This CDR3 region has 16 residues.

Here the CDR3 DNA reads TGTGCCAGCAGTACCGCAGGGGAGGGCGGGGCAGATACGCAGTATTTT. Its translation is CASSTAGEGGADTQYF. J is TRBJ2-3 and V is TRBV28, with D perhaps matching TRBD2 (7 bases). CDR3 length: 16 amino acids. The V end lost 5 bases, the J end lost 4 bases, and 19 bases lay between the germline ends. Germline V gene sequence: CDR1 MDHEN, CDR2 SYDVKM.

This clone was detected a few times. The CDR3 is CASRTGVGTDTQYF. The CDR3 DNA reads TGTGCCAGCAGGACAGGGGTTGGAACAGATACGCAGTATTTT. The chain carries TRBV27 and TRBJ2-3; 8 bases are shared with TRBD1. J lost 3 bases, V lost 6 bases, and 5 bases had no gene match. Germline V CDR1 and CDR2: MNHEY, SMNVEV (reference sequence). The CDR3 runs to 14 residues.

This rearrangement joins TRBV30 to TRBJ1-5; a possible D gene is TRBD1 (5 bases). The CDR3 extends over 18 amino acids. The germline gives CDR1 GTSNPN, CDR2 SVGIG (reference sequence). With 2 bases removed from V and 7 bases from J, the gap between germline ends came to 27 bases. CDR3 sequence: CAWSTPGSLGELVQPQHF. The CDR3 coding sequence is TGTGCCTGGAGTACCCCCGGGAGCCTGGGGGAACTAGTCCAGCCCCAGCATTTT.

A few counts support this clone. The V and J genes are TRBV7-2 and TRBJ2-1, with D hard to call. Germline loops: CDR1 SGHTA, CDR2 FQGNSA. This CDR3 is built from 15 residues. Trimming shortened V by 2 bases and J by 6 bases, and 14 bases separated the two germline ends. This chain's CDR3 is CASSLSSTLSNEQFF. The DNA of the CDR3 is TGTGCCAGCAGCTTATCTAGTACCCTTAGCAATGAGCAGTTCTTC.

This clone occurred a few times. V and J are TRBV10-3 and TRBJ2-1; TRBD1 aligns across 9 bases. The CDR3 contains 16 residues. Germline assignment: CDR1 ENHRY and CDR2 SYGVKD. Unmatched junction bases numbered 5, after V lost 3 bases and J lost 2 bases. The CDR3 region is CAISESGTGTYNEQFF. The CDR3, as DNA: TGTGCCATCAGTGAATCCGGGACAGGGACCTACAATGAGCAGTTCTTC.